This T cell receptor beta chain was obtained from a study of blood T cells in healthy people across ages. The study, taken as a whole, reports: Estimated diversity, derived from one million T cells, was regarded as an underestimate.

The donors, all healthy, were Caucasians living in Russia, aged about 6 to 90. The CDR3 has 15 residues. Germline CDR1 reads SEHNR; CDR2 reads FQNEAQ (reference sequence). V gave up 5 bases and J gave up 7 bases; unmatched junction bases: 12. This clonotype has more than one count but fewer than ten. The antigen remains unidentified. With a much larger clone just one base away, this may be a read error. Using a J-beta primer mix together with a sample-barcoded 5' primer, a second PCR was run for about 6 to 11 cycles. From the 5' RACE reads, TCRdb called clonotypes with MiXCR, one entry per CDR3 protein. The sample consists of around 900,000 distinct CDR3 sequences, under 35% of them appearing once.

This clonotype was obtained from an elderly woman in good health. The sequencing input was blood. The chain couples TRBV7-9 to TRBJ2-7; 9 nucleotides agree with TRBD1. CDR3 protein: CASSEGQGGYAEQYF. CDR3 nucleotide sequence: TGTGCCAGCAGCGAGGGACAGGGAGGGTACGCTGAGCAGTACTTC.